Below are 11 T cell receptor beta chains sequenced from a single sample in a study of T cell responses to AZD1222 COVID-19 vaccine. Here immunoSEQ multiplex PCR was the method, and the copy in TCRdb shows in-frame clones only, minus some. Of under 150,000 clones in the sample, almost 90% were seen once. The sample in question was peripheral blood, obtained on day 0 of AZD1222 vaccination. All receptors come from an adult in good health.

This chain joins TRBV7-9 and TRBJ1-1, with no clear D. The CDR3 spans 12 residues. CDR1 and CDR2 (germline): SEHNR, FQNEAQ (reference sequence). V was trimmed by 3 bases and J by 5 bases, leaving 7 bases between them. The CDR3 DNA reads as TGTGCCAGCAGCTTGATTGGGACTGAAGCTTTCTTT. It translates to CASSLIGTEAFF.

The chain is built from TRBV3-1 (or the pseudogene TRBV3-2) and TRBJ2-7, with a possible D match to TRBD2 (6 bases). The germline V and J ends were trimmed by 3 bases and 2 bases, with 14 bases remaining between them. CDR3 length: 15 amino acids. The germline gives CDR1 LGHDT, CDR2 YNNKEL (reference sequence). CDR3 loop: CASSQAGSGTYEQYF. The CDR3 nucleotides are TGTGCCAGCAGCCAGGCGGGGAGCGGTACCTACGAGCAGTACTTC.

The V call is TRBV3-1 (or the pseudogene TRBV3-2), the J call TRBJ1-4; tentative D call: TRBD1 (6 bases). Trimming removed 3 bases from V and 0 bases from J, with 17 bases in between. Per germline, CDR1 LGHDT and CDR2 YNNKEL (reference sequence). The CDR3 runs 18 residues. CDR3 in amino acids: CASSQDPTGSPTNEKLFF. CDR3 bases: TGTGCCAGCAGCCAGGATCCGACAGGATCGCCAACTAATGAAAAACTGTTTTTT.

This chain links TRBV5-1 with TRBJ1-2; 8 bases fit TRBD1. This CDR3 has 12 residues. With 3 bases clipped from V and 7 bases from J, the junction kept 2 bases outside the gene matches. Germline V gives CDR1 SGHRS, CDR2 YFSETQ. CDR3 sequence reads: CASSWTGIGYTF. CDR3 sequence (DNA): TGCGCCAGCAGCTGGACAGGGATTGGCTACACCTTC.

V usage is TRBV7-2 and J usage is TRBJ1-1; 9 positions agree with TRBD1. CDR3 length equals 15 residues. The V gene end was trimmed by 4 bases and the J gene end by 4 bases; junction bases not matched to a gene: 7. Germline V lookup: CDR1 SGHTA, CDR2 FQGNSA. DNA of the CDR3: TGTGCCAGCAGCTCCCGGACAGGGGTTCGCACTGAAGCTTTCTTT. Protein sequence: CASSSRTGVRTEAFF.

J is TRBJ1-1 and V is TRBV7-9; no clear D gene. CDR1 is SEHNR and CDR2 is FQNEAQ in the germline V gene (reference sequence). The V and J ends lost 5 bases and 5 bases respectively, with 15 bases between them. The CDR3 has 14 residues. The CDR3 here is CASSEQGIGTEAFF. The CDR3 DNA reads as TGTGCCAGCAGCGAACAAGGCATTGGGACTGAAGCTTTCTTT.

The V and J genes are TRBV11-2 and TRBJ2-2; possible D gene TRBD2, 6 bases. This CDR3 region has 15 residues. The germline gives CDR1 SGHAT, CDR2 FQNNGV. The V end lost 5 bases, the J end lost 4 bases, and 14 bases lay between the germline ends. The CDR3, as DNA: TGTGCCAGCAGCCCGGGGACTGTAACCACCGGGGAGCTGTTTTTT. Translated, it gives CASSPGTVTTGELFF.

The chain links TRBV12-5 to TRBJ2-2; D call uncertain. V was cut by 0 bases and J by 6 bases, with 5 bases left in between. The CDR3 length is 13 residues. CDR1 and CDR2 (germline): LGHNT, FRNRAP. For the CDR3, the DNA is TGTGCTAGTGGTTTGGTAAATCCCGGGGAGCTGTTTTTT. Amino acid sequence: CASGLVNPGELFF.

The chain employs TRBV6-5 and TRBJ1-3; the D gene is possibly TRBD1 (6 bases). CDR1 is MNHEY and CDR2 is SVGAGI in the germline V gene. Trimming took 4 bases from V and 7 from J, leaving 20 bases between them. CDR3 length equals 16 residues. The CDR3 DNA follows: TGTGCCAGCAGTTTCCGGGACACCTTCTTTGGGAACACCATATATTTT. This translates into CASSFRDTFFGNTIYF.

The V and J genes are TRBV7-3 and TRBJ2-2; D uncertain. The CDR3 is 13 residues long. The germline gives CDR1 SGHTA, CDR2 FQGTGA. V lost 6 bases to trimming and J lost 2 bases, with 7 bases between them. CDR3 loop: CASRPDNTGELFF. In nucleotides, the CDR3 is TGTGCCAGCAGACCAGACAACACCGGGGAGCTGTTTTTT.

This rearrangement joins TRBV19 to TRBJ1-1; 11 bases are a match to TRBD1. This CDR3 spans 21 amino acids. Trimming removed 7 bases from V and 5 bases from J; junction bases left unmatched: 27. The germline V gene has CDR1 LNHDA and CDR2 SQIVND (reference sequence). CDR3 DNA sequence: TGTGCCAGTATGCCCTGGCTGGGTAGATCTTCCCGGACAGGGGGCAGGACTGAAGCTTTCTTT. It is translated as CASMPWLGRSSRTGGRTEAFF.